The 5 T cell receptor beta chains below all came from one sample that was sequenced in a study of blood T cells in healthy people across ages. Using a J-beta primer mix together with a sample-barcoded 5' primer, a second PCR was run for about 7 to 12 cycles. TCRdb independently ran MiXCR on the 5' RACE reads; one entry per CDR3 protein. The table has approximately 1,100,000 distinct CDR3 sequences, 35% to 55% seen once. The sample taken for sequencing was blood. Every receptor here comes from a woman in her sixties in good health.

The chain joins TRBV5-1 to TRBJ1-2; D call uncertain. Trimming stripped 4 bases from V and 6 bases from J, with 16 bases between. Germline V lookup: CDR1 SGHRS, CDR2 YFSETQ. The CDR3 runs to 14 residues. CDR3: CASSPETGNDGYTF. The CDR3 DNA is TGCGCCAGCAGCCCCGAGACCGGGAACGATGGCTACACCTTC. The whole variable domain, remainder taken from reference TRBV5-1 and TRBJ1-2, is KAGVTQTPRYLIKTRGQQVTLSCSPISGHRSVSWYQQTPGQGLQFLFEYFSETQRNKGNFPGRFSGRQFSNSRSEMNVSTLELGDSALYLCASSPETGNDGYTFGSGTRLTVV.

The chain has TRBV6-5 and TRBJ2-3, with TRBD2 matching 8 bases. Germline V gene sequence: CDR1 MNHEY, CDR2 SVGAGI. The CDR3 totals 15 residues. Trimming at V came to 2 bases and at J to 2 bases, leaving 3 bases not matched to a gene. The CDR3 coding sequence is TGTGCCAGCAGTTACAGGCGGGGGGTCACAGATACGCAGTATTTT. Translation gives CASSYRRGVTDTQYF.

The CDR3 region is CASSELLGGEQFF. The CDR3 nucleotides read TGTGCCAGCAGTGAGCTCCTCGGGGGTGAGCAGTTCTTC. V is TRBV25-1 and J is TRBJ2-1; possibly TRBD2 for D (6 bases). CDR1 MGHDK and CDR2 SYGVNS come from the germline V gene. This CDR3 has 13 residues. The ends were cut back, 3 bases at V and 9 bases at J, with 12 bases in the middle.

The V and J genes are TRBV7-6 and TRBJ2-5; a possible D gene is TRBD1 (6 bases). The CDR3 totals 17 residues. Trimming took 0 bases from V and 2 from J, leaving 16 bases between them. Per germline, CDR1 SGHVS and CDR2 FNYEAQ. The CDR3 protein is CASSLAPSRTDQETQYF. The CDR3 bases are TGTGCCAGCAGCTTAGCCCCTTCACGGACAGATCAAGAGACCCAGTACTTC.

V and J are TRBV27 and TRBJ1-1; no reliable D call. Trimming pared 6 bases from V and 2 bases from J, leaving 10 bases between. CDR1 and CDR2 from the germline V gene are MNHEY and SMNVEV (reference sequence). CDR3 length equals 13 residues. CDR3 nucleotide sequence: TGTGCCAGCAGGGAAGGTGGCAACACTGAAGCTTTCTTT. This codes for CASREGGNTEAFF.